The subject of this entry is one T cell receptor beta chain. Its matching antigen is unknown. This record belongs to a study of graft-versus-host responses after intestinal transplantation. Study-wide context: Each transplant was multivisceral, liver-intestinal, or isolated intestinal. Anti-thymocyte globulin served as induction for all recipients, who then took tacrolimus and steroids for about three years.

Measured with immunoSEQ multiplex PCR; TCRdb has only the in-frame clones, and not every one. The sample carries tens of thousands of clones, roughly nine tenths recorded once. The CDR3 totals 15 residues. V dropped 2 bases and J dropped 0 bases, with 9 bases sitting between them. Germline assignment: CDR1 SGHRS and CDR2 YFSETQ. Study outcomes and limitations: Present in recipient marrow, GvH clones included some that appeared first in ileum or blood. Peak circulating GvH clone levels were associated with early post-transplant HvG declines.

The chain joins TRBV5-1 to TRBJ2-1, with D possibly TRBD1 on 6 matching bases. The origin of this receptor is a human patient who received an intestinal transplant, so some T cells may come from the graft donor. The sample consisted of PBMCs, taken nearly 670 days after intestinal transplant. In DNA, the CDR3 is TGCGCCAGCAGCTTTCAGGGGAGCTCCTACAATGAGCAGTTCTTC. This encodes CASSFQGSSYNEQFF. Based on the CDR3 plus reference TRBV5-1 and TRBJ2-1, the full variable domain is KAGVTQTPRYLIKTRGQQVTLSCSPISGHRSVSWYQQTPGQGLQFLFEYFSETQRNKGNFPGRFSGRQFSNSRSEMNVSTLELGDSALYLCASSFQGSSYNEQFFGPGTRLTVL.